These 20 T cell receptor beta chains share one sample of origin, sequenced in a study of regulatory T cells in long-lasting Graves disease. Through Arm-PCR of CDR3 regions and iRepertoire HTBI primers, TCR beta libraries were built. TCRdb analysed the multiplex PCR reads with MiXCR anew, one entry per CDR3 protein. The sample lists approximately 230,000 distinct CDR3 sequences, approximately 20% occurring once. Indicated time point: newly diagnosed GD, antithyroid drugs for less than 3 months. There was RNA extracted from PBMCs, and the TCR library was made from it. The sample here was peripheral blood mononuclear cells (PBMCs), taken at new diagnosis, from a patient treated with antithyroid drugs. The source is a female donor with Graves disease.

Details on this clonotype: This may be a read error, as it is one base from a much larger clone. The CDR3 DNA reads as TGTGCCAGCCGGGGTGGGTCTAGCCTCCGAGTGTGCTTC. Protein: CASRGGSSLRVCF. V and J are TRBV7-8 and TRBJ2-7; maybe TRBD2 (5 bases). Germline lookup yields CDR1 SGHVS and CDR2 FQNEAQ. This CDR3 region has 13 residues.

This clonotype showed up many times. The chain couples TRBV29-1 to TRBJ1-5, with 8 bases fitting TRBD1. The germline V gene has CDR1 SQVTM and CDR2 ANQGSEA. The CDR3 runs 13 residues. Losses at the gene ends were 6 bases for V and 3 bases for J; bases not matched to a gene: 4. The CDR3 DNA follows: TGCAGCGTAGGACAGGGCTTCAATCAGCCCCAGCATTTT. As protein: CSVGQGFNQPQHF. The whole variable domain, filled in from reference TRBV29-1 and TRBJ1-5, reads SAVISQKPSRDICQRGTSLTIQCQVDSQVTMMFWYRQQPGQSLTLIATANQGSEATYESGFVIDKFPISRPNLTFSTLTVSNMSPEDSSIYLCSVGQGFNQPQHFGDGTRLSIL.

This clonotype was seen many times. The V call is TRBV5-1, the J call TRBJ2-5, with 10 bases matching TRBD2. The CDR3 covers 15 residues. Unmatched junction bases numbered 8, after V lost 4 bases and J lost 5 bases. From germline, CDR1 is SGHRS and CDR2 YFSETQ. CDR3: CASSPAGGPAETQYF. In nucleotides, the CDR3 is TGCGCCAGCAGCCCAGCGGGAGGGCCCGCGGAGACCCAGTACTTC.

This clonotype was seen many times. The chain links TRBV3-1 to TRBJ1-5; D call uncertain. The CDR3 is made up of 15 amino acids. With 1 base removed from V and 0 bases from J, the gap between germline ends came to 7 bases. Germline V gene data show CDR1 as LGHDT and CDR2 as YNNKEL (reference sequence). In DNA form, the CDR3 reads TGTGCCAGCAGCCAAGGGGCAGATAGCAATCAGCCCCAGCATTTT. Amino acid sequence: CASSQGADSNQPQHF.

In its sample, this clonotype was seen many times. The CDR3 protein is CSVETSGSSRGEQFF. The CDR3 region has the DNA TGCAGCGTCGAAACTAGCGGGAGTTCAAGGGGTGAGCAGTTCTTC. The chain employs TRBV29-1 and TRBJ2-1, with TRBD2 matching over 11 bases. The CDR3 totals 15 residues. Looked up from germline, CDR1 is SQVTM and CDR2 is ANQGSEA. Trimming at V came to 6 bases and at J to 9 bases, leaving 13 bases not matched to a gene.

In this sample, this clonotype turned up many times. V usage is TRBV2 and J usage is TRBJ2-3, with no clear D. The CDR3 is 14 residues long. Between the trimmed V and J ends, which lost 4 bases and 0 bases, there was a span of 8 bases. Germline CDR1 and CDR2: SNHLY and FYNNEI. CDR3 coding DNA: TGTGCCAGCAGTGTGGGCTACAGCACAGATACGCAGTATTTT. Amino acids: CASSVGYSTDTQYF.

Ten or more counts support this clonotype. This chain uses TRBV7-3 with TRBJ2-1, with D perhaps matching TRBD2 (5 bases). V was shortened by 2 bases and J by 5 bases, with 7 bases between the two germline ends. Germline loops: CDR1 SGHTA, CDR2 FQGTGA. CDR3 length: 13 amino acids. CDR3 in DNA: TGTGCCAGCAGCTTATCGGGGAACAATGAGCAGTTCTTC. Translation: CASSLSGNNEQFF.

At least ten counts were recorded for this clonotype. The rearrangement uses TRBV20-1 and TRBJ1-1; D unclear. The germline gives CDR1 DFQATT, CDR2 SNEGSKA (reference sequence). The CDR3 is 11 amino acids. V was shortened by 6 bases and J by 5 bases, with 10 bases between the two germline ends. CDR3 amino acids: CSARAGTEAFF. The CDR3 nucleotides are TGCAGTGCCCGTGCGGGTACTGAAGCTTTCTTT.

This clonotype was detected ten times or more. This chain links TRBV9 with TRBJ1-1; D is perhaps TRBD1 (5 bases). The CDR3 is 15 residues long. CDR1 SGDLS and CDR2 YYNGEE come from the germline V gene. V gave up 3 bases and J gave up 1 base, with 13 bases separating them. The CDR3 nucleotides read TGTGCCAGCAGCGCAAGCGGGGCCGCGAACACTGAAGCTTTCTTT. This encodes CASSASGAANTEAFF.

This clonotype was detected many times. The CDR3 nucleotides are TGTGCCAGCAGCCAAGTAAGGGGGACTAGCGGGAGGCCGATCACAGATACGCAGTATTTT. Translation: CASSQVRGTSGRPITDTQYF. The chain uses TRBV3-2 and TRBJ2-3; the table's TRBD2 call for D was not verified on the DNA. TRBV3-2 is annotated as a pseudogene. This CDR3 region has 20 residues.

This clonotype appeared a single time. The chain recombines TRBV11-2 with TRBJ2-1, with TRBD2 matching over 10 bases. The junction had 3 bases not matched to a gene; V was cut back by 2 bases and J by 5 bases. The CDR3 runs 15 residues. Germline CDR1 SGHAT, CDR2 FQNNGV. This CDR3 is CASSLTSGIHNEQFF. The CDR3 region has the DNA TGTGCCAGCAGCTTAACTAGCGGGATTCACAATGAGCAGTTCTTC.

This clonotype was seen ten or more times. The genes are TRBV6-2 or TRBV6-3 and TRBJ2-7; 7 positions match TRBD2. Germline V lookup: CDR1 MNHEY, CDR2 SVGEGT. This CDR3 comprises 12 residues. V shed 8 bases and J 4 bases; nucleotides not matched to a gene: 5. The CDR3 DNA is TGTGCCAGCCGGGACTACAAGTACGAGCAGTACTTC. Amino acids: CASRDYKYEQYF.

J is TRBJ1-2 and V is TRBV29-1; D unresolved. V was shortened by 0 bases and J by 2 bases, with 13 bases between the two germline ends. Germline CDR1 and CDR2: SQVTM and ANQGSEA. The CDR3 runs to 15 residues. The CDR3: CSVEEQGPLNYGYTF. As DNA, the CDR3 is TGCAGCGTTGAAGAGCAAGGACCGCTCAACTATGGCTACACCTTC.

The table lists this clonotype with many counts. The chain combines TRBV20-1 with TRBJ2-1; no firm D call. The V gene's germline CDR1 is DFQATT and CDR2 SNEGSKA (reference sequence). The germline V and J ends were trimmed by 2 bases and 2 bases, with 10 bases remaining between them. This CDR3 comprises 14 residues. CDR3 sequence reads: CSARPSGPYNEQFF. CDR3 nucleotides: TGCAGTGCTAGACCCTCCGGCCCCTACAATGAGCAGTTCTTC.

This clonotype was counted many times. The gene calls are TRBV14 and TRBJ2-1; D is undetermined. The J call is uncertain, as TRBJ2-3 better fits the DNA end. Germline loops: CDR1 SGHDN, CDR2 FVKESK. The CDR3 covers 11 residues. In DNA form, the CDR3 reads TGTGCCAGCAGCCAAGCTAATACGCAGTATTTT. It translates to CASSQANTQYF.

The genes are TRBV2 and TRBJ1-6, with a possible D match to TRBD1 (6 bases). The germline gives CDR1 SNHLY, CDR2 FYNNEI. The CDR3 runs to 15 residues. Trimming stripped 10 bases from V and 7 bases from J, with 20 bases between. The CDR3 loop reads CATSRARQENSPLHF. As DNA, the CDR3 is TGTGCCACCAGCAGAGCACGACAGGAAAATTCACCCCTCCACTTT.

This clonotype has a count of ten or more. The chain has TRBV6-1 and TRBJ1-2; a possible D gene is TRBD1 (6 bases). The germline V and J ends were trimmed by 4 bases and 4 bases, with 13 bases remaining between them. CDR1 is MNHNS and CDR2 is SASEGT in the germline V gene. The CDR3 has 14 residues. The chain's CDR3 is CASSAPTGPYGYTF. As DNA, the CDR3 is TGTGCCAGCAGTGCCCCGACAGGCCCCTATGGCTACACCTTC.

Many counts were recorded for this clonotype. The genes are TRBV12-3 or TRBV12-4 and TRBJ2-4, with D perhaps being TRBD1 or TRBD2 (6 bases each). The CDR3 has 16 amino acids. Trimming left V 2 bases short and J 2 bases short, with 13 bases between. The CDR3 sequence: CASSLWRGATKNIQYF. CDR3 DNA sequence: TGTGCCAGCAGTTTATGGAGGGGGGCAACCAAAAACATTCAGTACTTC.

The sample holds many counts of this clonotype. The CDR3 loop reads CASSTPGQGYGYTF. The CDR3 DNA follows: TGTGCCAGCAGTACACCGGGACAGGGCTATGGCTACACCTTC. The V gene is TRBV12-3 or TRBV12-4, the J gene TRBJ1-2; the match to TRBD1 covers 9 bases. CDR3 length: 14 residues. Germline trimming cut 5 bases from V and 4 bases from J; bases unmatched to any gene: 5.

The table lists this clonotype with many counts. The rearrangement joins TRBV20-1 to TRBJ2-3; D perhaps matches TRBD2 (6 bases). The CDR3 length is 13 residues. The V gene's germline CDR1 is DFQATT and CDR2 SNEGSKA (reference sequence). The V end was cut by 7 bases, the J end by 2 bases, with 13 bases between. The CDR3: CSVVGRDTDTQYF. CDR3 nucleotide sequence: TGCAGTGTGGTTGGGCGGGACACAGATACGCAGTATTTT.